The 21 T cell receptor beta chains presented below share a single source sample, sequenced in a study of blood T cell repertoires in COVID-19. The method was immunoSEQ multiplex PCR; TCRdb's version includes in-frame clones alone and lacks a portion of them. The sample carries fewer than 250,000 clones, 85% to 90% recorded once. Sequencing used peripheral blood. All receptors derive from a woman aged 55-69 years with acute or convalescent COVID-19.

The CDR3 DNA reads as TGTGCCAGCAGCCCAAACCCCGGGGGAAGCACAGATACGCAGTATTTT. Protein product: CASSPNPGGSTDTQYF. This chain connects TRBV7-3 to TRBJ2-3; possibly TRBD2 for D (6 bases). Trimming stripped 5 bases from V and 0 bases from J, with 15 bases between. CDR1 is SGHTA and CDR2 is FQGTGA in the germline V gene. CDR3 length: 16 amino acids.

The chain uses TRBV4-3 and TRBJ1-2; D is perhaps TRBD1 (5 bases). Between the trimmed V and J ends, which lost 0 bases and 4 bases, there was a span of 12 bases. The CDR3 covers 15 residues. The germline V gene has CDR1 LGHNA and CDR2 YSLEER. CDR3: CASSQDRGEGYGYTF. The CDR3 DNA follows: TGCGCCAGCAGCCAAGATCGGGGGGAGGGCTATGGCTACACCTTC.

The chain has TRBV5-4 and TRBJ1-1; 8 bases agree with TRBD1. The V gene's germline CDR1 is SGHNT and CDR2 YYREEE (reference sequence). The CDR3 extends over 12 amino acids. With 2 bases clipped from V and 7 bases from J, the junction kept 1 base outside the gene matches. CDR3 DNA: TGTGCCAGCAGCTTAGACAGGGGTGAAGCTTTCTTT. It is translated as CASSLDRGEAFF.

The chain links TRBV4-1 to TRBJ2-1; 7 nucleotides align to TRBD1. The CDR3 is 17 amino acids. Germline-derived CDR1 and CDR2 are MGHRA and YSYEKL. The trim removed 0 bases at V and 2 bases at J, leaving 7 bases unmatched. CDR3 in DNA: TGCGCCAGCAGCCAAGATATTAGGGACAGTGCCTACAATGAGCAGTTCTTC. This translates into CASSQDIRDSAYNEQFF.

The chain is built from TRBV6-6 and TRBJ1-6, with TRBD1 matching 8 bases. The CDR3 contains 16 residues. The V and J ends lost 5 bases and 6 bases, in that order; junction bases with no gene match: 9. The germline V gene encodes CDR1 MNHNY and CDR2 SVGAGI (reference sequence). CDR3 amino acids: CASSGTGGARNSPLHF. The CDR3, as DNA: TGTGCCAGCAGTGGGACAGGCGGTGCGCGTAATTCACCCCTCCACTTT.

The chain recombines TRBV6-1 with TRBJ1-2, with D possibly being TRBD1 (5 bases). The V gene lost 2 bases and the J gene lost 7 bases, with 20 bases spanning the gap. Germline CDR1 MNHNS, CDR2 SASEGT. CDR3 size: 16 residues. The CDR3 reads CASSELLGSVRGGYTF. The DNA for the CDR3 is TGTGCCAGCAGTGAATTGTTGGGGTCTGTTAGGGGTGGCTACACCTTC.

This chain joins TRBV7-6 and TRBJ1-1; 10 bases fit TRBD1. CDR3 size: 15 residues. CDR1 and CDR2 from the germline V gene are SGHVS and FNYEAQ. Trimming cost V 5 bases and J 6 bases; bases outside gene matches: 9. The chain's CDR3 is CASSPQTGGVSEAFF. CDR3 bases: TGTGCCAGCAGCCCGCAGACAGGGGGCGTTTCTGAAGCTTTCTTT.

This chain links TRBV28 with TRBJ1-1; tentative D call: TRBD1 (6 bases). Trimming left V 6 bases short and J 4 bases short, with 15 bases between. Germline V lookup: CDR1 MDHEN, CDR2 SYDVKM. The CDR3 spans 14 residues. CDR3 loop: CASSLGTGSTEAFF. The CDR3 DNA is TGTGCCAGCAGCCTAGGCACAGGGAGCACTGAAGCTTTCTTT.

This rearrangement joins TRBV5-4 to TRBJ1-1; TRBD1 agrees at 7 bases. Germline loops: CDR1 SGHNT, CDR2 YYREEE (reference sequence). With V trimmed by 0 bases and J by 6 bases, 2 bases remained unmatched. The CDR3 is 13 residues long. Here the CDR3 reads CASSLGQGSEAFF. CDR3 DNA sequence: TGTGCCAGCAGCTTGGGACAGGGCTCTGAAGCTTTCTTT.

CDR3 sequence: CASSLFPGSSYEQYF. The CDR3, as DNA: TGCGCCAGCAGCTTGTTCCCCGGGAGCTCCTACGAGCAGTACTTC. The chain links TRBV5-1 to TRBJ2-7; TRBD2 is a possible D gene (6 bases). V was pared by 1 base and J by 0 bases, with 11 bases between. The germline gives CDR1 SGHRS, CDR2 YFSETQ. This CDR3 has 15 residues.

The CDR3 here is CASSIVTLQSPQHF. The DNA for the CDR3 is TGTGCCAGTAGTATAGTTACCTTGCAGTCGCCCCAGCATTTT. This chain uses TRBV19 with TRBJ1-5; D is unclear. Germline CDR1 reads LNHDA; CDR2 reads SQIVND (reference sequence). V dropped 1 base and J dropped 9 bases, with 13 bases sitting between them. The CDR3 sequence is 14 residues long.

This chain uses TRBV6-8 with TRBJ2-3; maybe TRBD2 (6 bases). Germline V gene data show CDR1 as MNHGY and CDR2 as SAAAGT. Trimming shortened V by 2 bases and J by 4 bases, and 19 bases separated the two germline ends. The CDR3 is 17 residues long. Here the CDR3 DNA reads TGTGCCAGCAGTTACCCAAGGGCGGGATTTGGGGCAGATACGCAGTATTTT. This encodes CASSYPRAGFGADTQYF.

The J gene is TRBJ1-1, the V gene TRBV12-3 or TRBV12-4; D might be TRBD1 (5 bases). The CDR3 extends over 13 amino acids. V lost 7 bases, J lost 1 base, and 10 bases lay in between. The DNA of the CDR3 is TGTGCCAGCACCTTTACAGGGAACACTGAAGCTTTCTTT. Protein sequence: CASTFTGNTEAFF.

V is TRBV23-1 and J is TRBJ1-6; perhaps TRBD1 as D (5 bases). TRBV23-1 is classed as an ORF, of uncertain function. The CDR3 covers 15 residues. Between the trimmed V and J ends, which lost 0 bases and 5 bases, there was a span of 8 bases. The CDR3 DNA reads as TGCGCCAGCAGTCAATCCAGGGTTAATAATTCACCCCTCCACTTT. This encodes CASSQSRVNNSPLHF.

This clone was seen only once. V gene TRBV6-5 combines with J gene TRBJ1-2, with TRBD1 as a possible D gene (6 bases). V lost 2 bases and J 5 bases, leaving 15 bases between the germline ends. Germline CDR1 reads MNHEY; CDR2 reads SVGAGI. There are 15 residues in the CDR3. CDR3 in DNA: TGTGCCAGCAGTTACCTACAGGGCGGAAAATATGGCTACACCTTC. This sequence encodes CASSYLQGGKYGYTF.

This chain links TRBV18 with TRBJ1-1; D is perhaps TRBD1 (6 bases). The CDR3 contains 15 residues. Germline V CDR1 and CDR2: KGHSH, LQKENI. Trimming shortened V by 3 bases and J by 1 base, and 12 bases separated the two germline ends. The CDR3 reads CASSPTQGANTEAFF. CDR3 DNA sequence: TGTGCCAGCTCACCCACACAGGGAGCGAACACTGAAGCTTTCTTT.

This rearrangement joins TRBV7-2 to TRBJ2-2, with D possibly being TRBD1 (5 bases). Trimming stripped 5 bases from V and 6 bases from J, with 13 bases between. Per germline, CDR1 SGHTA and CDR2 FQGNSA. This CDR3 is built from 14 residues. CDR3 bases: TGTGCCAGCAGCCCGACAATGGGGCCCGGGGAGCTGTTTTTT. Encoded protein: CASSPTMGPGELFF.

This chain links TRBV23-1 with TRBJ2-7; 11 nucleotides align to TRBD1. TRBV23-1 is identified as an open reading frame with a role that is uncertain. V shed 2 bases and J 3 bases; nucleotides not matched to a gene: 9. This CDR3 is 17 amino acids long. CDR3 region: CASSQGGTGGICYEQYF. CDR3 in DNA: TGCGCCAGCAGTCAAGGGGGGACAGGGGGTATTTGCTACGAGCAGTACTTC.

This clone was picked up one time. The rearrangement links TRBV5-1 to TRBJ2-2, with D possibly matching TRBD2 (5 bases). The CDR3 sequence is 16 residues long. Trimming pared 3 bases from V and 1 base from J, leaving 13 bases between. The germline V gene has CDR1 SGHRS and CDR2 YFSETQ. In DNA form, the CDR3 reads TGCGCCAGCAGCTCCGGGGTCCGGGGGAACACCGGGGAGCTGTTTTTT. It is translated as CASSSGVRGNTGELFF. Full variable domain (rest looked up from reference TRBV5-1 and TRBJ2-2): KAGVTQTPRYLIKTRGQQVTLSCSPISGHRSVSWYQQTPGQGLQFLFEYFSETQRNKGNFPGRFSGRQFSNSRSEMNVSTLELGDSALYLCASSSGVRGNTGELFFGEGSRLTVL.

This clone was counted a single time. The chain's CDR3 is CASSQPGQERETQYF. CDR3 nucleotides: TGCGCCAGCAGTCAACCAGGACAGGAAAGAGAGACCCAGTACTTC. The chain uses TRBV23-1 and TRBJ2-5; TRBD1 agrees at 7 bases. TRBV23-1 is recorded as an ORF, its role being uncertain. The CDR3 loop spans 15 amino acids. The V and J ends lost 2 bases and 4 bases, in that order; junction bases with no gene match: 7.

The V call is TRBV18, the J call TRBJ2-7; TRBD1 matches 8 bases. V shed 4 bases and J 4 bases; nucleotides not matched to a gene: 6. The CDR3 length is 14 residues. The V gene's germline CDR1 is KGHSH and CDR2 LQKENI. The DNA for the CDR3 is TGTGCCAGCTCACTGCAGGGGGCGCAATACGAGCAGTACTTC. This gives the protein CASSLQGAQYEQYF.